The 30 T cell receptor beta chains presented below share a single source sample, sequenced in a study of blood T cells in healthy people across ages (dated by TCRdb to 2015 to 2017). Library preparation was by 5' RACE. Data came from an Illumina HiSeq 2500. A second about 7 to 12 cycle PCR used a sample-barcoded 5' primer and a J-beta primer mix. TCRdb cleaned the public reads at Q25 with fastp, built clones with MiXCR and kept in-frame beta chains. Rows with a matching CDR3 protein are joined into one entry that keeps the most common DNA and genes. The sample profile shows roughly 1.6 million distinct CDR3 sequences; about 31% of them were found once. The top ten hold 10% to 12% of the sample. The sequenced sample was blood. The receptors derive from a woman in her 30s in good health.

Written as DNA, the CDR3 is TGTGCCAGCAGCGTAGAGGCACCGGGGGGGAATGGCTACACCTTC. This sequence encodes CASSVEAPGGNGYTF. The chain couples TRBV9 to TRBJ1-2; possibly TRBD1 for D (5 bases). This CDR3 has 15 residues. V lost 0 bases to trimming and J lost 6 bases, with 15 bases between them. CDR1 is SGDLS and CDR2 is YYNGEE in the germline V gene.

The chain carries TRBV6-7 and TRBJ2-3; 8 bases map to TRBD2. TRBV6-7 is filed as an ORF, its function uncertain. J was trimmed by 1 base and V by 11 bases; bases with no gene match: 11. The CDR3 length is 15 residues. As DNA, the CDR3 is TGTGCCTGCACCCTACGGCGGGGGGGCACAGATACGCAGTATTTT. Protein sequence: CACTLRRGGTDTQYF.

The rearrangement joins TRBV6-4 to TRBJ2-3; D gene uncertain. Germline assignment: CDR1 MRHNA and CDR2 SNTAGT. The V end lost 4 bases, the J end lost 8 bases, and 13 bases lay between the germline ends. The CDR3 has 13 amino acids. The CDR3 nucleotides read TGTGCCAGCAGTGTAAGCGAGTCGGGTACGCAGTATTTT. The encoded protein is CASSVSESGTQYF.

J is TRBJ2-1 and V is TRBV28; D remains ambiguous. Trimming removed 5 bases at V and 0 bases at J, with 14 bases between. The CDR3 contains 16 residues. Germline CDR1 and CDR2: MDHEN and SYDVKM. CDR3 coding DNA: TGTGCCAGCAGTCCCCATTGGGGTAGCTCCTACAATGAGCAGTTCTTC. It yields the protein CASSPHWGSSYNEQFF. Full variable domain (missing parts from reference TRBV28 and TRBJ2-1): DVKVTQSSRYLVKRTGEKVFLECVQDMDHENMFWYRQDPGLGLRLIYFSYDVKMKEKGDIPEGYSVSREKKERFSLILESASTNQTSMYLCASSPHWGSSYNEQFFGPGTRLTVL.

Note on this clonotype: The junction does not match germline at one end; this may be a read error. The chain uses TRBV6-1 and TRBJ1-1; 8 nucleotides align to TRBD1. The CDR3 extends over 14 amino acids. Germline V lookup: CDR1 MNHNS, CDR2 SASEGT. CDR3 protein: CASREGQGGTEAFF. The CDR3 nucleotides are TGTGCCAGCAGAGAAGGACAGGGCGGCACTGAAGCTTTCTTT.

The rearrangement joins TRBV3-1 to TRBJ1-1; D might be TRBD1 (5 bases). The V gene lost 3 bases and the J gene lost 7 bases, with 9 bases spanning the gap. This CDR3 has 12 amino acids. CDR1 is LGHDT and CDR2 is YNNKEL in the germline V gene (reference sequence). For the CDR3, the DNA is TGTGCCAGCAGCCACGGACAAGATGAAGCTTTCTTT. Protein: CASSHGQDEAFF. The full variable domain, with the rest looked up from reference TRBV3-1 and TRBJ1-1, is DTAVSQTPKYLVTQMGNDKSIKCEQNLGHDTMYWYKQDSKKFLKIMFSYNNKELIINETVPNRFSPKSPDKAHLNLHINSLELGDSAVYFCASSHGQDEAFFGQGTRLTVV.

The CDR3 is CASSELSPGLAGDHEQFF. The DNA for the CDR3 is TGTGCCAGCAGTGAATTGAGTCCGGGACTAGCGGGAGACCATGAGCAGTTCTTC. The chain couples TRBV6-1 to TRBJ2-1; 14 bases agree with TRBD2. CDR1 is MNHNS and CDR2 is SASEGT in the germline V gene. V gave up 2 bases and J gave up 8 bases; unmatched junction bases: 11. The CDR3 loop spans 18 amino acids.

The chain links TRBV5-1 to TRBJ2-7; D gene uncertain. CDR1 SGHRS and CDR2 YFSETQ come from the germline V gene. V shed 4 bases and J shed 4 bases, with 12 bases lying between them. CDR3 length: 13 residues. The CDR3 reads CASSAALRYEQYF. The DNA of the CDR3 is TGCGCCAGCAGCGCCGCCCTACGTTACGAGCAGTACTTC.

The sample holds a few counts of this clonotype. This chain joins TRBV20-1 and TRBJ1-2; 8 bases line up with TRBD1. Germline CDR1 reads DFQATT; CDR2 reads SNEGSKA (reference sequence). The trim removed 1 base at V and 7 bases at J, leaving 5 bases unmatched. This CDR3 comprises 13 residues. CDR3 amino acids: CSARVQGAGGYTF. The CDR3 DNA follows: TGCAGTGCTAGAGTTCAGGGGGCGGGTGGCTACACCTTC.

The chain employs TRBV6-2 or TRBV6-3 and TRBJ2-1, with 9 bases that match TRBD1. The CDR3 is 18 residues long. Per the germline V gene, CDR1 is MNHEY and CDR2 is SVGEGT. V trimming: 5 bases; J trimming: 10 bases; junction bases outside the gene matches: 21. CDR3 loop: CASSTPLGQGIMGQEQFF. The DNA of the CDR3 is TGTGCCAGCAGTACCCCCCTGGGACAGGGAATAATGGGTCAGGAGCAGTTCTTC.

This clonotype was detected a few times. The chain joins TRBV27 to TRBJ2-3, with D maybe TRBD2 (5 bases). The V end lost 5 bases, the J end lost 4 bases, and 16 bases lay between the germline ends. Germline CDR1 and CDR2: MNHEY and SMNVEV (reference sequence). The CDR3 consists of 15 residues. The CDR3 DNA sequence: TGTGCCAGCAGTCTCACTCACAGTAGCGCAGATACGCAGTATTTT. Translation gives CASSLTHSSADTQYF.

The chain links TRBV28 to TRBJ2-3; TRBD2 agrees at 8 bases. The CDR3 contains 15 residues. Germline CDR1 and CDR2: MDHEN and SYDVKM. Trimming removed 5 bases from V and 5 bases from J; junction bases left unmatched: 9. The CDR3 is CASSRSGSLVDTQYF. The CDR3 DNA follows: TGTGCCAGCAGTCGGAGCGGGAGTCTAGTAGATACGCAGTATTTT.

In DNA form, the CDR3 reads TGTGCCAGCAGCTTGCAGGAGCAGTACTTC. Translated, it gives CASSLQEQYF. This rearrangement joins TRBV5-7 to TRBJ2-7, with D uncertain. TRBV5-7 is an ORF; its function is uncertain. This CDR3 contains 10 residues. V gave up 1 base and J gave up 7 bases, with 3 bases separating them.

This clonotype was seen a few times. J is TRBJ2-5 and V is TRBV3-1; the match to TRBD1 covers 9 bases. Per the germline V gene, CDR1 is LGHDT and CDR2 is YNNKEL (reference sequence). V was clipped by 1 base and J by 4 bases; unmatched bases: 4. This CDR3 contains 15 residues. CDR3 in amino acids: CASSQARTGVETQYF. CDR3 DNA sequence: TGTGCCAGCAGCCAAGCGAGGACAGGGGTAGAGACCCAGTACTTC.

As DNA, the CDR3 is TGTGCCATCAGTGTGGCAGGGTTGTACACTGAAGCTTTCTTT. It codes for CAISVAGLYTEAFF. V and J are TRBV10-3 and TRBJ1-1; TRBD1 is a possible D gene (5 bases). Germline V gives CDR1 ENHRY, CDR2 SYGVKD. This CDR3 comprises 14 residues. V was pared by 4 bases and J by 3 bases, with 12 bases between.

The V and J genes are TRBV3-1 and TRBJ1-1; the match to TRBD1 covers 8 bases. The V and J ends lost 4 bases and 4 bases, in that order; junction bases with no gene match: 8. The CDR3 spans 15 residues. Germline CDR1 LGHDT, CDR2 YNNKEL (reference sequence). The CDR3 region has the DNA TGTGCCAGCAGCCTCGACAGGGGACGAGGCACTGAAGCTTTCTTT. Its translation: CASSLDRGRGTEAFF. The full variable domain, completed using reference TRBV3-1 and TRBJ1-1, is DTAVSQTPKYLVTQMGNDKSIKCEQNLGHDTMYWYKQDSKKFLKIMFSYNNKELIINETVPNRFSPKSPDKAHLNLHINSLELGDSAVYFCASSLDRGRGTEAFFGQGTRLTVV.

This clonotype was seen a few times. The chain links TRBV20-1 to TRBJ1-2, with D unresolved. This CDR3 is built from 13 residues. V was trimmed by 0 bases and J by 7 bases, leaving 12 bases between them. Germline assignment: CDR1 DFQATT and CDR2 SNEGSKA (reference sequence). The CDR3, as DNA: TGCAGTGCTAGAGATCGAAATGGTCTTGGCTACACCTTC. Translation gives CSARDRNGLGYTF.

The J gene is TRBJ2-3, the V gene TRBV10-3; 10 positions agree with TRBD2. V shed 8 bases and J 5 bases; nucleotides not matched to a gene: 10. CDR3 length: 15 residues. Germline V gene lookup returns CDR1 ENHRY and CDR2 SYGVKD. The CDR3 loop reads CAIRATSGIRDTQYF. CDR3 coding DNA: TGTGCCATCCGTGCTACTAGCGGGATTAGAGATACGCAGTATTTT.

The rearrangement uses TRBV27 and TRBJ2-3, with a weak D call TRBD2 (5 bases). Germline V gene sequence: CDR1 MNHEY, CDR2 SMNVEV (reference sequence). The CDR3 is made up of 14 amino acids. The V end lost 0 bases, the J end lost 8 bases, and 12 bases lay between the germline ends. CDR3 sequence (DNA): TGTGCCAGCAGTTTATCGCAGAGTCGGGGTACGCAGTATTTT. This gives the protein CASSLSQSRGTQYF.

This clonotype has only a few counts. The genes are TRBV14 and TRBJ2-1; 7 positions agree with TRBD2. The CDR3 runs to 16 residues. Germline lookup yields CDR1 SGHDN and CDR2 FVKESK. Trimming at V came to 1 base and at J to 4 bases, leaving 7 bases not matched to a gene. Written as DNA, the CDR3 is TGTGCCAGCAGCCAAGTTGGAAGCGGGGTTTACAATGAGCAGTTCTTC. This gives the protein CASSQVGSGVYNEQFF.

The chain combines TRBV2 with TRBJ1-4, with D possibly being TRBD1 (6 bases). This CDR3 comprises 14 residues. CDR1 is SNHLY, CDR2 FYNNEI, per germline. V dropped 11 bases and J dropped 8 bases, with 21 bases sitting between them. The CDR3 region is CASQDSRVGEKLFF. The CDR3 region has the DNA TGTGCCTCCCAGGACAGCAGAGTCGGAGAAAAACTGTTTTTT. Combining the CDR3 with reference TRBV2 and TRBJ1-4 gives the whole variable domain EPEVTQTPSHQVTQMGQEVILRCVPISNHLYFYWYRQILGQKVEFLVSFYNNEISEKSEIFDDQFSVERPDGSNFTLKIRSTKLEDSAMYFCASQDSRVGEKLFFGSGTQLSVL.

The chain carries TRBV20-1 and TRBJ2-7, with 10 bases matching TRBD2. Germline CDR1 reads DFQATT; CDR2 reads SNEGSKA (reference sequence). Trimming at V came to 6 bases and at J to 2 bases, leaving 7 bases not matched to a gene. The CDR3 runs to 14 residues. The CDR3 sequence is CSARTSGWAYEQYF. CDR3 DNA sequence: TGCAGTGCAAGGACTAGCGGTTGGGCCTACGAGCAGTACTTC.

The J gene is TRBJ1-2, the V gene TRBV6-2 or TRBV6-3; D ambiguous. V lost 5 bases and J lost 0, with 13 bases in between. The germline gives CDR1 MNHEY, CDR2 SVGEGT. The CDR3 is 15 residues long. The CDR3 region is CASSGVLMANYGYTF. Here the CDR3 DNA reads TGTGCCAGCAGTGGGGTTTTGATGGCTAACTATGGCTACACCTTC.

The chain links TRBV7-2 to TRBJ2-3; 7 bases match TRBD2. Germline-derived CDR1 and CDR2 are SGHTA and FQGNSA. CDR3 length: 14 amino acids. Trimming took 5 bases from V and 6 from J; bases not matched to a gene: 8. Here the CDR3 DNA reads TGTGCCAGCAGCCCAAACCCGCGGGGGGATACGCAGTATTTT. Residues: CASSPNPRGDTQYF.

This clonotype was recorded a few times. The chain has TRBV5-4 and TRBJ2-7, with 12 bases identical to TRBD2. The CDR3 is 17 residues long. Per germline, CDR1 SGHNT and CDR2 YYREEE (reference sequence). Unmatched junction bases numbered 6, after V lost 1 base and J lost 1 base. The CDR3 here is CASSLPSGGAGSYEQYF. The CDR3 bases are TGTGCCAGCAGCTTGCCTAGCGGGGGGGCGGGATCCTACGAGCAGTACTTC.

This clonotype was seen repeatedly, ten times or more. The genes are TRBV7-9 and TRBJ1-2; D uncertain. This CDR3 has 16 residues. V dropped 1 base and J dropped 0 bases, with 12 bases sitting between them. Germline CDR1 SEHNR, CDR2 FQNEAQ (reference sequence). The CDR3 is CASSLGTAETNYGYTF. The CDR3 DNA reads TGTGCCAGCAGCTTAGGTACAGCCGAAACTAACTATGGCTACACCTTC.

This clonotype has only a few counts. The chain links TRBV5-4 to TRBJ2-7; 8 bases are shared with TRBD2. The last part of the DNA fits TRBJ2-5 better; the J call may be wrong. The CDR3 runs 15 residues. Germline V CDR1 and CDR2: SGHNT, YYREEE (reference sequence). CDR3: CASSGTGTRRETQYF. CDR3 bases: TGTGCCAGCAGCGGAACCGGGACTAGGAGAGAGACCCAGTACTTC.

The chain recombines TRBV5-1 with TRBJ2-7, with 8 bases that match TRBD2. Trimming at V came to 4 bases and at J to 6 bases, leaving 9 bases not matched to a gene. The germline V gene encodes CDR1 SGHRS and CDR2 YFSETQ. The CDR3 runs to 14 residues. The CDR3 bases are TGCGCCAGCAGCCCGAGCGGGAGCAGTTGCGAGCAGTACTTC. Protein product: CASSPSGSSCEQYF.

This chain links TRBV5-1 with TRBJ2-7; unclear D gene. Germline CDR1 is SGHRS and CDR2 is YFSETQ. CDR3 length equals 14 residues. Trimming took off 5 bases at V and 3 bases at J, with 15 bases between the two ends. CDR3 sequence (DNA): TGCGCCAGCAGAGGGCCAGAAACCCTCTACGAGCAGTACTTC. The encoded protein is CASRGPETLYEQYF.

The table lists this clonotype with a count of one. The rearrangement uses TRBV27 and TRBJ1-5, with a weak D call TRBD1 (5 bases). Germline V gene lookup returns CDR1 MNHEY and CDR2 SMNVEV (reference sequence). Trimming removed 6 bases at V and 6 bases at J, with 12 bases between. The CDR3 is made up of 13 amino acids. The CDR3: CASRSDKRQPQHF. DNA for the CDR3: TGTGCCAGCAGATCGGACAAACGTCAGCCCCAGCATTTT.